A selection of T cell receptor beta chains follows, all from one sample in a study of OX40 agonist ivuxolimab in advanced cancers. Here immunoSEQ multiplex PCR was the method, and the copy in TCRdb shows in-frame clones only, minus some. The sample contains under 90,000 clones, 86% of which appear only once. The source was CD4+ or CD8+ T cells sorted from blood, collected in a trial of the OX40 agonist ivuxolimab. These receptors were obtained from an adult with an advanced solid tumor such as melanoma, head and neck, liver or kidney cancer. The conserved cysteine and the conserved F or W are not part of the CDR3 here. The D gene is left open where the match is weak. Part of the rows lack a size; the others show once, few, many or a class for expanded clones.

D gene,V gene,clone size,CDR3 protein
NA,TRBV9,NA,ASSVVVSTYGQY
TRBD1,TRBV30,NA,AWSAPGQGRPNQPQH
NA,TRBV19,NA,ASSPTGPYEQY
NA,TRBV5-6,NA,ASSLSSGELF
NA,TRBV6-1,NA,ASTQTESTEAF
TRBD1,TRBV19,NA,ASSIAATGAQPQH
NA,TRBV7-3,NA,ASSKTAQAGLSSYNEQF
TRBD1,TRBV6-1,NA,ASRRGQGLYNEQF
NA,TRBV15,NA,ATSRDRTATNEKLF
NA,TRBV7-6,few,ASSLAGAQVMGNEQF
TRBD1,TRBV2,NA,ASSNFRDRGIQY
NA,TRBV5-1,NA,ASSPSTAARGGELF
TRBD2,TRBV7-2,NA,ASSLGERENDEQF
TRBD1,TRBV28,few,ASSNWDRGAF
NA,TRBV7-3,NA,ASSPAQSTDTQY
NA,TRBV5-4,NA,ASSLVGSNQGQQAF
NA,TRBV7-2,NA,ASSAHTSRNQPQH
NA,TRBV7-3,few,ASSPSRDTEAF
NA,TRBV19,NA,ASSIGTGRNFNYGYT
NA,TRBV11-2,NA,ASSFPANNEQF
NA,TRBV27,NA,ASSLLGSNQPQH
TRBD1,TRBV5-5,NA,ASRQTGTGIIYEQY
TRBD1,TRBV5-1,once,ASSPVGDSSYNEQF
NA,TRBV7-2,once,ASSRERTEAF
NA,TRBV10-3,NA,AISGSLATDTQY
NA,TRBV2,once,ASSERQVYGYT
NA,TRBV19,NA,ASSAYTGELF
NA,TRBV5-4,NA,ASSQKGVHYGYT
NA,TRBV5-6,NA,ASSWGRANEKLF
TRBD1,TRBV18,NA,ASSAGQGTTEAF
NA,TRBV2,NA,ASSGTRNTEAF
NA,TRBV15,NA,ATSRDIGGETQY
TRBD2,TRBV5-1,NA,ASSSGLAGAVGSSGYEQY
NA,TRBV6-4,NA,ASSATTGPVEKLF
NA,TRBV5-1,NA,ASRENQGREAF
NA,TRBV19,NA,ASSIGALDSTYEQY
NA,TRBV5-6,NA,ASSSPGLPSGETQY
NA,TRBV6-5,NA,ASSYGLYNEQF
TRBD1,TRBV19,NA,TSSMPGQGTDTQY
TRBD1,TRBV6-1,NA,ASTNRGRYYGYT
TRBD2,TRBV5-6,NA,ASSLLAGGLTGELF
NA,TRBV7-2,NA,ASSFQTAGISGNTIY
NA,TRBV29-1,NA,SVENRESYGYT
NA,TRBV5-8,NA,ASNSGGEFYEQY
TRBD2,TRBV5-6,NA,ASSFPGRLYEQY
TRBD1,TRBV5-6,once,ASSLDRGMNTEAF
NA,TRBV18,NA,ASSGGRARFAF
TRBD2,TRBV7-9,once,ASSPISGGIYNEQF
TRBD1,TRBV18,medium-sized,ASSPRAIQGSSYEQY
NA,TRBV6-1,NA,ASSLERGANVLT
NA,TRBV19,NA,ASSARGAEQY
TRBD1,TRBV7-9,NA,ASTPGTGRNTGELF
NA,TRBV5-6,NA,ASSLFRSSTDTQY
TRBD1,TRBV6-6,NA,ASMGRGHLTEAF
NA,TRBV7-3,NA,ASSLGGVATGELF
TRBD1,TRBV11-1,NA,ASSKGTGYYNEQF
NA,TRBV5-1,NA,ASGLQETQY
NA,TRBV6-1,NA,ASSRGTTGNTIY
TRBD1,TRBV9,NA,ASSVDEQGAGYEQF
NA,TRBV4-1,NA,ASSQGSGGTYEQY